The 3 T cell receptor beta chains in this list originate from one sample, sequenced in a study of shared clonotypes between healthy human individuals. Data came from immunoSEQ multiplex PCR; TCRdb stores just in-frame clones and leaves some out. The sample yields about 670,000 clones, 60% to 80% seen once. Material: memory CD4+ T cells sorted from blood. Indicated subset: CD45RA-negative fraction. These receptor sequences come from a woman in her 30s in good health.

The chain is built from TRBV7-9 and TRBJ1-2; D is unclear. The CDR3 totals 13 residues. Germline V CDR1 and CDR2: SEHNR, FQNEAQ (reference sequence). The V gene lost 1 base and the J gene lost 7 bases, with 10 bases spanning the gap. CDR3 nucleotides: TGTGCCAGCAGCTTAGAGGGAAGAGGTGGCTACACCTTC. It is translated as CASSLEGRGGYTF.

The V call is TRBV5-1, the J call TRBJ2-7; 10 bases match TRBD1. This CDR3 is 14 amino acids long. Trimming at V came to 2 bases and at J to 5 bases, leaving 4 bases not matched to a gene. CDR1 is SGHRS, CDR2 YFSETQ, per germline. CDR3 amino acids: CASSLGTGDHEQYF. Here the CDR3 DNA reads TGCGCCAGCAGCTTAGGGACAGGGGATCACGAGCAGTACTTC.

The chain employs TRBV11-2 and TRBJ2-3; TRBD1 might be the D (6 bases). This CDR3 is built from 14 residues. Deletions cut 5 bases from V and 6 bases from J, with 15 bases between. Germline loops: CDR1 SGHAT, CDR2 FQNNGV. Written as DNA, the CDR3 is TGTGCCAGCAGCGGATTACAGGGAGTGGATACGCAGTATTTT. Translating it yields CASSGLQGVDTQYF.